Given below is one T cell receptor beta chain in context. It lacks a known antigen. Base qualities are not at hand, and no much larger clone is one base apart. The High Capacity cDNA Reverse Transcription Kit was used to reverse transcribe all of the isolated RNA, meaning that expressed TCRB transcripts were what got sequenced. Deep immunoSEQ sequencing was applied to naive, central memory and regulatory T cell samples, giving an average of roughly 3.3 million total reads per sample. Sorted cells were lysed in RLT buffer and RNA was extracted with DNase-treated RNeasy Micro or Mini kits, depending on cell number. Each cell subset was processed on its own to prevent cross-contamination, while patient and healthy donor samples were processed together. TCRB sequences were amplified from cDNA with the immunoSEQ multiplex PCR, producing 87-bp fragments spanning the CDR3 region. Sequencing of the amplicons was performed on the Illumina HiSeq platform. Concerning the study's data processing: Synthetic template baselines were used to correct PCR bias computationally, reads within Hamming distance 2 were collapsed together, and singletons that could not be merged were discarded. Reads were aligned against IMGT to assign V, D and J genes, CDR3 length and insertions or deletions at six rearrangement sites. Within each subset, clonotype counts were normalized to sorted cell number, and only after that were true diversity and Gini coefficients computed with the tcR R package. The overlap coefficient, calculated on TCRB nucleotide sequences, was used to quantify repertoire sharing. Out-of-frame TCRB sequences from naive cells were analyzed as a proxy for the pre-selection repertoire. This is the immuneACCESS table as TCRdb keeps it, with only in-frame sequences that have V and J called. A part of the clones is gone; compared with another copy, unresolved V genes explain less than half, and the rest is unexplained. V, J and clone size are taken as reported in that table, and D and trimming were inferred from the DNA itself. The sample table lists some 700,000 clones, roughly 13% of them with a count of one. The ten largest clonotypes hold 0.022% of the sample.

The CDR3 measures 16 amino acids from cysteine to phenylalanine. Only the CDR3 region is kept as DNA, spanning 48 bases read in frame from base 1. The data stem from a study of beta chain features in type 1 diabetes (dated by TCRdb to the late 2010s). Regarding the study in general: No differences in mean age, gender distribution, total cell number or subset yield were found between patients and healthy donors. Across all samples, some 100,000,000 sorted cells were examined, and cell number per subset correlated strongly with RNA yield. The study compared the TCRB repertoires of sorted circulating CD4+ T cell subsets in recently diagnosed type 1 diabetes patients with those in matched healthy donors. Regulatory and stem cell-like memory subsets were obtained from only 8 patients and roughly 8 healthy donors, while naive and central memory subsets were obtained from all 30 or so donors. What the study reported, not specific to this receptor: At VDJ recombination sites, patients with type 1 diabetes made fewer insertions and deleted more nucleotides, a pattern implying thymic rearrangement abnormalities. A moderate but significant shortening of TCRB CDR3 length was observed in type 1 diabetes patients in all four CD4+ subsets. Because cDNA rather than genomic DNA was sequenced, highly expressing activated cells could have been over-represented, although no difference in activation and CD3 levels was found between groups. HLA sub-analyses involved small numbers of individuals, so any influence of HLA type on TCRB rearrangement remained unresolved. Naive, central memory and regulatory TCRB repertoires appeared to be more similar among patients than among healthy donors. PCR may preferentially amplify shorter templates, but because patient and control samples were amplified and corrected together, any resulting skew would affect both groups equally.

Each donor gave one peripheral blood draw, averaging roughly 0.11 L, which was collected into heparinised tubes. Using a panel that included CD45RO, CCR7, CD25, CD127, CD95 and CD27, naive, central memory, regulatory and stem cell-like memory CD4+ T cells were sorted on a BD FACSAria II. A purity above 95% was achieved for all sorted populations. PBMCs were isolated right away by Lymphoprep density gradient centrifugation and were stained directly, without culture. To minimize batch effects, samples were stained and sorted in pairs, one healthy donor with one patient per experiment. The chain links TRBV21-1 with TRBJ2-5. TRBV21-1 is annotated as a pseudogene. Sequenced material: naive CD4+ T cells from blood. Per the publication, the cell subset or site label means: true naive CD4+ T cells. This sequence was found in a man aged 18 to 30 with type 1 diabetes. The sequenced DNA: TGTGCCAGCAGCAAAGCTCGGGGGCCCAGCCGGGAGACCCAGTACTTC. It specifies CASSKARGPSRETQYF.